This T cell receptor (beta chain) comes out of a study of blood T cell repertoires in COVID-19. This clone was seen only once. The germline V and J ends were trimmed by 4 bases and 2 bases, with 9 bases remaining between them. CDR3 length: 13 amino acids. CDR1 is LGHDT, CDR2 YNNKEL, per germline (reference sequence). Per the authors' pipeline: Researchers report that nucleated cell counts were estimated from reference gene primer amplification. TCRdb's table, derived via immunoSEQ multiplex PCR, lists solely in-frame clones and lacks some. That table gives V, J and clone size, and the DNA gave D and trimming. This sample yields some 130,000 clones, of which 70% to 90% are seen a single time; about 9.3% belongs to the top ten.

Sequenced: peripheral blood. The origin of this receptor is a man aged 50 or older with acute or convalescent COVID-19. The genes are TRBV3-1 (or the pseudogene TRBV3-2) and TRBJ2-7, with D unresolved. CDR3 protein: CASSRHSTYEQYF. The CDR3 DNA sequence: TGTGCCAGCAGCCGGCACAGTACCTACGAGCAGTACTTC.